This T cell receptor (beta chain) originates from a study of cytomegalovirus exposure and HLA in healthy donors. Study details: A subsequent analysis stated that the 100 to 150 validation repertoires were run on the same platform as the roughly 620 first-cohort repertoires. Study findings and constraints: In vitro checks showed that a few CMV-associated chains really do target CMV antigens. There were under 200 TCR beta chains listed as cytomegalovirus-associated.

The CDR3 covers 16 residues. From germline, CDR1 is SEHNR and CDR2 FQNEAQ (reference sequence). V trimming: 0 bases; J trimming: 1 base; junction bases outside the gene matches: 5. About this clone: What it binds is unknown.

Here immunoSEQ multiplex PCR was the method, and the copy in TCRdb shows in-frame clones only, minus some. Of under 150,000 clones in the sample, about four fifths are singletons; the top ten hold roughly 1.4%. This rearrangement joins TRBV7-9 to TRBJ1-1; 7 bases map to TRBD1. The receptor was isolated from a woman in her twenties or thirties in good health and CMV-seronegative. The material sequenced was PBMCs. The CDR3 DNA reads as TGTGCCAGCAGCTTAGCGCCGGACAGGACGAACACTGAAGCTTTCTTT. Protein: CASSLAPDRTNTEAFF. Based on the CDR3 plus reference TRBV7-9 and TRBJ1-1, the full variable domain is DTGVSQNPRHKITKRGQNVTFRCDPISEHNRLYWYRQTLGQGPEFLTYFQNEAQLEKSRLLSDRFSAERPKGSFSTLEIQRTEQGDSAMYLCASSLAPDRTNTEAFFGQGTRLTVV.